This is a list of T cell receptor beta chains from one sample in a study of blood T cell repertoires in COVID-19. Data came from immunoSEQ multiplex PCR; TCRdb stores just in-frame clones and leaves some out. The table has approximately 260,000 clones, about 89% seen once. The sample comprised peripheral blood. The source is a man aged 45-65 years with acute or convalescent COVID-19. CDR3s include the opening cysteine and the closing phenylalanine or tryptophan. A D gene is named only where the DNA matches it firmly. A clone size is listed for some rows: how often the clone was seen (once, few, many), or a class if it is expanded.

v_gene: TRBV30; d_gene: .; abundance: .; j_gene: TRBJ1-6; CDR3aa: CAWSVWDLMRYNSPLHF; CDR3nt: TGTGCCTGGAGTGTATGGGACTTGATGAGATATAATTCACCCCTCCACTTT
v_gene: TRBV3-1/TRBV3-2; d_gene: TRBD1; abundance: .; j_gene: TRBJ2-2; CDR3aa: CASGQGNTGELFF; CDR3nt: TGTGCCAGTGGACAGGGAAACACCGGGGAGCTGTTTTTT
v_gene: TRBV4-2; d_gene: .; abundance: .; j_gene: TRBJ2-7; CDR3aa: CASSLGTIETYEQYF; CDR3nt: TGTGCCAGCAGCCTTGGGACAATAGAAACCTACGAGCAGTACTTC
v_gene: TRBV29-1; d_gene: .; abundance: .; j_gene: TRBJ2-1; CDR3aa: CSVVTRVLGNEQFF; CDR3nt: TGCAGCGTTGTTACCAGGGTGCTAGGGAATGAGCAGTTCTTC
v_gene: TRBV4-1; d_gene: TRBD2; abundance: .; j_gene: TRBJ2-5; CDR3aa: CASSQGRGAGQETQYF; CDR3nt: TGCGCCAGCAGCCAAGGGCGGGGGGCAGGGCAAGAGACCCAGTACTTC
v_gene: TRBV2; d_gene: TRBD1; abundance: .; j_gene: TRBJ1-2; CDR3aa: CASRRQSTGADYGYTF; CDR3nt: TGTGCCAGCAGGCGTCAATCAACAGGGGCGGACTATGGCTACACCTTC
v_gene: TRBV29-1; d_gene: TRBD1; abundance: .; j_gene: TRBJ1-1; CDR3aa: CSVEAYRGREAFF; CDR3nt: TGCAGCGTTGAAGCCTACAGGGGTAGAGAAGCTTTCTTT
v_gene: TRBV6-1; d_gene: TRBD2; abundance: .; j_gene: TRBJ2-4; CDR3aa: CASSAQGGSFSGSAKNIQYF; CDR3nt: TGTGCCAGCAGTGCCCAGGGAGGGTCGTTTTCCGGATCAGCCAAAAACATTCAGTACTTC
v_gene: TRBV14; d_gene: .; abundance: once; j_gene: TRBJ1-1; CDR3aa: CASSLTRVDRLNTEAFF; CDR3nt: TGTGCCAGCAGCCTTACACGGGTTGACAGGTTGAACACTGAAGCTTTCTTT
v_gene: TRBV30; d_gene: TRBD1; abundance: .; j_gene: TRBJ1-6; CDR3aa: CAWSREGAPGSPLHF; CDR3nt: TGTGCCTGGAGCCGGGAGGGGGCTCCAGGTTCACCCCTCCACTTT
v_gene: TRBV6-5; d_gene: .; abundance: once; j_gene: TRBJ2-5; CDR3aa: CASSYSGPTAGTQYF; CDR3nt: TGTGCCAGCAGTTACTCTGGTCCTACCGCCGGGACCCAGTACTTC
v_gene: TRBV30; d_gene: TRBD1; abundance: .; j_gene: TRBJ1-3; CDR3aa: CAWTSGQGGSGNTIYF; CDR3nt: TGTGCCTGGACCTCCGGACAGGGGGGATCTGGAAACACCATATATTTT
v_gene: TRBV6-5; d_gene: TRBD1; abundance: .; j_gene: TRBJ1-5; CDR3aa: CASSLTGQQPQHF; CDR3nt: TGTGCCAGCAGCCTGACAGGGCAGCAGCCCCAGCATTTT
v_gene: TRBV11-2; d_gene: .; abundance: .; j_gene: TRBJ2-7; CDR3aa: CASSLDRVTGHEQYF; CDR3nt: TGTGCCAGCAGCTTAGACAGGGTCACCGGTCACGAGCAGTACTTC
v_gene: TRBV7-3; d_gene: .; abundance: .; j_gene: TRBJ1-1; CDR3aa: CASRPDSSFSEAFF; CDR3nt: TGTGCCAGCAGGCCGGACAGTTCGTTTTCTGAAGCTTTCTTT
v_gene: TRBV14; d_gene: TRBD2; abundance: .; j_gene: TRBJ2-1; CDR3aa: CASSRGLAGGYEQFF; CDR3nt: TGTGCCAGCAGCCGCGGACTAGCGGGGGGGTATGAGCAGTTCTTC
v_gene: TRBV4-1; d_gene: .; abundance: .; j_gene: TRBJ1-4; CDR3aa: CASSPRGEKLFF; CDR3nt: TGCGCCAGCAGCCCTAGGGGTGAAAAACTGTTTTTT
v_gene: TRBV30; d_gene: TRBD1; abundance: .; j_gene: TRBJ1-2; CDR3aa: CAWGTGGGYGYTF; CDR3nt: TGTGCCTGGGGAACAGGGGGCGGGTATGGCTACACCTTC
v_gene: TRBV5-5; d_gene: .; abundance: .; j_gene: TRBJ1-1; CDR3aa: CASSLDLQGRIRAFF; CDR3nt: TGTGCCAGCAGCTTGGATCTACAGGGCCGTATTCGAGCTTTCTTT
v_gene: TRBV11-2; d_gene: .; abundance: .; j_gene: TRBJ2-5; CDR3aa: CASSLEANEETQYF; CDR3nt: TGTGCCAGCAGCTTAGAGGCAAATGAAGAGACCCAGTACTTC
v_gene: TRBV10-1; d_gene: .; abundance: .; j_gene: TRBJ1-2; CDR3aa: CASSETGPYGYTF; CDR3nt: TGCGCCAGCAGTGAGACAGGCCCCTATGGCTACACCTTC
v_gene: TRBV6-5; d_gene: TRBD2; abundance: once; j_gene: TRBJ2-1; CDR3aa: CASSYQTSGGFNEQFF; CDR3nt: TGTGCCAGCAGTTACCAGACTAGCGGGGGGTTCAATGAGCAGTTCTTC
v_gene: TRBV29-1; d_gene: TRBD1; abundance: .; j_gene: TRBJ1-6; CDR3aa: CSVGQGSNSPLHF; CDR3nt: TGCAGCGTTGGACAGGGCTCGAATTCACCCCTCCACTTT
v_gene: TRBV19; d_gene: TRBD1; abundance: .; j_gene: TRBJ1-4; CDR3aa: CASTDRGQEKLFF; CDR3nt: TGTGCCAGTACCGACAGGGGGCAAGAAAAACTGTTTTTT
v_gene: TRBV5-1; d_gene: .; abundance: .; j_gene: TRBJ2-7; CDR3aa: CASSPPGTVSYEQYF; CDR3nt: TGCGCCAGCAGCCCCCCAGGGACTGTGTCCTACGAGCAGTACTTC
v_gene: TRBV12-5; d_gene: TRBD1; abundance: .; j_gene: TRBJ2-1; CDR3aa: CASGLVRGGFYNEQFF; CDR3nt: TGTGCTAGTGGTTTGGTACGAGGGGGCTTTTACAATGAGCAGTTCTTC
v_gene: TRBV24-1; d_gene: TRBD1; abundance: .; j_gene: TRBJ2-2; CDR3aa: CATSDIGTGDTGELFF; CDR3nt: TGTGCCACCAGTGATATTGGGACAGGGGACACCGGGGAGCTGTTTTTT
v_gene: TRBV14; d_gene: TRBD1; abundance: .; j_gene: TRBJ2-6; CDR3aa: CASSPGQGRSGANVLTF; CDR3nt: TGTGCCAGCAGCCCCGGACAGGGCCGGTCTGGGGCCAACGTCCTGACTTTC
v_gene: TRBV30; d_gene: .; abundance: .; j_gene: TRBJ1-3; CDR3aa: CAWKDTGGTGNTIYF; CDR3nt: TGTGCCTGGAAGGATACGGGCGGGACTGGAAACACCATATATTTT
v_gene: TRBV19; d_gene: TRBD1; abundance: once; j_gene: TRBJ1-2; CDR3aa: CASSPGQDANYGYTF; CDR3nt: TGTGCCAGTAGTCCCGGACAGGATGCCAACTATGGCTACACCTTC
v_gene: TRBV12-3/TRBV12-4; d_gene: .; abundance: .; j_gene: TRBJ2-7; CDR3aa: CASSRTVFYEQYF; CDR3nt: TGTGCCAGTTCAAGGACAGTTTTTTACGAGCAGTACTTC
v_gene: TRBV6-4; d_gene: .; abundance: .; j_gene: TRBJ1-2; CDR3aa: CASSDGRGSRYGYTF; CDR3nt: TGTGCCAGCAGTGACGGCAGGGGAAGTCGGTATGGCTACACCTTC
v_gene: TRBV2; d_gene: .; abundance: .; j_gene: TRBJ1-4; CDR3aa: CASSEAGQTPFEGLFF; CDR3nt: TGTGCCAGCAGTGAAGCGGGCCAGACTCCCTTTGAGGGACTGTTTTTT
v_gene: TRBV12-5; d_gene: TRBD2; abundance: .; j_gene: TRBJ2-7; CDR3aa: CASGLASGGAYEQYF; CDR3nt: TGTGCTAGTGGTTTGGCCTCTGGGGGGGCCTACGAGCAGTACTTC
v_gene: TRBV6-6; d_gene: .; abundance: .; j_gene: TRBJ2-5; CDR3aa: CASSYSRFRTEETQYF; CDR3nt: TGTGCCAGCAGTTACTCGAGGTTTCGGACTGAAGAGACCCAGTACTTC
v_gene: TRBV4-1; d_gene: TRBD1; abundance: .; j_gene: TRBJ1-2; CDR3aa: CASSSPGQVIGGYTF; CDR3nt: TGCGCCAGCAGCTCACCGGGACAGGTTATCGGGGGCTACACCTTC
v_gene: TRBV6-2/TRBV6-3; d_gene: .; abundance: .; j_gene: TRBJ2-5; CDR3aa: CASSFTAKETQYF; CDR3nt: TGTGCCAGCAGTTTCACTGCGAAAGAGACCCAGTACTTC
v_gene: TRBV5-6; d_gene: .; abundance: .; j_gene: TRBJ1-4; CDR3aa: CASSLRGLNEKLFF; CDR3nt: TGTGCCAGCAGCTTGCGAGGCCTTAATGAAAAACTGTTTTTT
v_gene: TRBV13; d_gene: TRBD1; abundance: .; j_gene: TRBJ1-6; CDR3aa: CASRGWRRGLSNSPLHF; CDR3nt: TGTGCCAGCAGAGGGTGGAGGAGGGGGCTCAGTAATTCACCCCTCCACTTT
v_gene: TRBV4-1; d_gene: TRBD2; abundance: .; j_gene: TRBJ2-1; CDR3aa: CASSQRAGGNNEQFF; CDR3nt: TGCGCCAGCAGCCAACGAGCGGGGGGAAACAATGAGCAGTTCTTC
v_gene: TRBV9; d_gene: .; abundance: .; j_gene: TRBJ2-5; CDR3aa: CASSVAAGGETQYF; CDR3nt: TGTGCCAGCAGCGTAGCCGCCGGGGGAGAGACCCAGTACTTC
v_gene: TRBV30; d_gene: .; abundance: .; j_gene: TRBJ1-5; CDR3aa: CAWARGGGGNQPQHF; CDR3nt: TGTGCCTGGGCCCGGGGGGGAGGAGGCAATCAGCCCCAGCATTTT
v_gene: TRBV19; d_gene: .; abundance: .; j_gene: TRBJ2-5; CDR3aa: CASSPGTPLEIQETQYF; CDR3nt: TGTGCCAGTAGCCCCGGGACTCCATTAGAGATTCAAGAGACCCAGTACTTC
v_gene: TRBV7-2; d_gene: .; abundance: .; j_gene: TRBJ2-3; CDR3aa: CASSLVTSPGTDTQYF; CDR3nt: TGTGCCAGCAGCTTAGTTACTAGCCCTGGCACAGATACGCAGTATTTT
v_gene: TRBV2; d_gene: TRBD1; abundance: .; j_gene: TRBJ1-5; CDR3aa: CASSATGLFNQPQHF; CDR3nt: TGTGCCAGCAGCGCGACAGGGTTATTCAATCAGCCCCAGCATTTT
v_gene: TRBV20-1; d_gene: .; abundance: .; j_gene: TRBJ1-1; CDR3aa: CSARMRRGAFF; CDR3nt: TGCAGTGCTAGAATGAGGAGGGGAGCTTTCTTT
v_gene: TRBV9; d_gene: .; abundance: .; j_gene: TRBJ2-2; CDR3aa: CASSVGHSLTGELFF; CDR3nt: TGTGCCAGCAGCGTGGGTCACAGCCTGACCGGGGAGCTGTTTTTT